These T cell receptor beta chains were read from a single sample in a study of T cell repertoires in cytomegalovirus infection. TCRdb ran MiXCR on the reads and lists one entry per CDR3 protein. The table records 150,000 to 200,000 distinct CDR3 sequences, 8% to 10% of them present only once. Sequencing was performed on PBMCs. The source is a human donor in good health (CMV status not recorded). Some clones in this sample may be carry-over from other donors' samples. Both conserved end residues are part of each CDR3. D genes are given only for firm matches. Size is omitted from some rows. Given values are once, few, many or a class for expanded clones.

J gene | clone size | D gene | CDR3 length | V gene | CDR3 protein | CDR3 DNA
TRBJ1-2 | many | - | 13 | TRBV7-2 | CASSPGTSYGYTF | TGTGCCAGCAGCCCGGGGACAAGCTATGGCTACACCTTC
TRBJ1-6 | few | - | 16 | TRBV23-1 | CASPGFVGSYDSPLHF | TGCGCCAGCCCCGGTTTTGTGGGATCTTATGATTCACCCCTCCACTTT
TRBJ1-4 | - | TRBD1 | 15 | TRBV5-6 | CASSLRQGGIEKLFF | TGTGCCAGCAGCTTGAGACAGGGGGGGATTGAAAAACTGTTTTTT
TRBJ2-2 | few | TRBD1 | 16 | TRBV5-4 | CASSPPWTGGTGELFF | TGTGCCAGCAGCCCTCCCTGGACAGGGGGGACCGGGGAGCTGTTTTTT
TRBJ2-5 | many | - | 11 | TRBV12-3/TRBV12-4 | CASSLSETQYF | TGTGCCAGCAGTTTATCCGAGACCCAGTACTTC
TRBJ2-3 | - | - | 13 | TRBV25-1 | CASSDAGEDTQYF | TGTGCCAGCAGTGACGCCGGGGAGGATACGCAGTATTTT
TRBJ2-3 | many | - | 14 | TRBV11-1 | CASSPTSSTDTQYF | TGTGCCAGCAGCCCGACCTCTTCCACAGATACGCAGTATTTT
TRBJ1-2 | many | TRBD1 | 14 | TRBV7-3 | CASSFDRGGYGYTF | TGTGCCAGCAGCTTTGACAGGGGCGGCTATGGCTACACCTTC
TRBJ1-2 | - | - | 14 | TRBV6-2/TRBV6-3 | CASSPATVTSGYTF | TGTGCCAGCAGTCCCGCGACAGTAACAAGTGGCTACACCTTC
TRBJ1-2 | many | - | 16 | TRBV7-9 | CASSLPNARTRKGYTF | TGTGCCAGCAGCTTACCAAACGCCAGAACAAGGAAGGGCTACACCTTC
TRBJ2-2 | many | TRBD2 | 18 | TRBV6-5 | CASSHLHRGRLETGELFF | TGTGCCAGCAGTCACCTCCACCGCGGGAGGTTAGAGACCGGGGAGCTGTTTTTT
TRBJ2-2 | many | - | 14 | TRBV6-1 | CASSYDSGTGELFF | TGTGCCAGCAGTTATGATTCGGGCACCGGGGAGCTGTTTTTT
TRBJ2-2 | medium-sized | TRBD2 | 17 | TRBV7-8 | CASSSPHGGGLAGELFF | TGTGCCAGCAGCTCACCCCACGGGGGGGGTTTGGCCGGGGAGCTGTTTTTT
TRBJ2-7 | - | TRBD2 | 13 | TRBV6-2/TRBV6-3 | CASTPRLAAEQYF | TGTGCCAGCACTCCTAGACTAGCGGCCGAGCAGTACTTC
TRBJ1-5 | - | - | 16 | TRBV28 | CASTFIGFLGGEPQHF | TGTGCCAGCACCTTTATCGGCTTTTTGGGAGGGGAGCCCCAGCATTTT
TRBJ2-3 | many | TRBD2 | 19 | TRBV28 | CASSFPTSGNDPYTDTQYF | TGTGCCAGCAGTTTCCCGACTAGCGGGAACGACCCCTACACAGATACGCAGTATTTT
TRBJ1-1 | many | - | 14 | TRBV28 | CASSLLQANTEAFF | TGTGCCAGCAGTTTACTTCAGGCTAACACTGAAGCTTTCTTT
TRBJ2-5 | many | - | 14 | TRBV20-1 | CSARDPDGQETQYF | TGCAGTGCTAGAGATCCCGACGGGCAAGAGACCCAGTACTTC